This TCR beta chain appears in the sequencing data of a study of cytomegalovirus exposure and HLA in healthy donors. Findings and caveats of the study: Later analysis revealed greater clonal expansion in HLA-associated TCR beta chains than in equally common others. Researchers reported from a later analysis that most CMV-associated TCR beta chains appeared HLA-restricted.

On this clone itself: Its target is unknown.

The V gene's germline CDR1 is SGHTA and CDR2 FQGTGA. The CDR3 is 17 residues long. V dropped 5 bases and J dropped 5; count of bases not matched to a gene: 7. As for the donors, each was a healthy bone marrow donor. The PCR made use of 60 Vbeta and 13 Jbeta primers. Sequencing used immunoSEQ multiplex PCR; TCRdb keeps in-frame clones, though not all of them. The table lists a few hundred thousand clones, 83% of them singletons. The chain couples TRBV7-3 to TRBJ2-2, with 14 nucleotides matching TRBD2. This TCR was sampled from a girl aged 10-17 years in good health and CMV-seronegative. Sequenced material: PBMCs. In nucleotides, the CDR3 is TGTGCCAGCAGCCTCGGGACTAGCGGGAGAATTACCGGGGAGCTGTTTTTT. Amino acid sequence: CASSLGTSGRITGELFF.